These 16 T cell receptor beta chains came from one sample sequenced in a study of regulatory T cells in long-lasting Graves disease. Investigators prepared the TCR beta libraries by applying iRepertoire HTBI primers and Arm-PCR of CDR3 regions. Using its own MiXCR run on the multiplex PCR reads, TCRdb lists one record per CDR3 protein. The table has about 450,000 distinct CDR3 sequences, around 15% seen once. Time point of the sample: newly diagnosed GD, antithyroid drugs for less than 3 months. RNA from PBMCs was the source of the TCR library. The data were also submitted as part of a second study, on T cells in Graves' hyperthyroidism and ophthalmopathy.

Specimen: peripheral blood mononuclear cells (PBMCs), collected at new diagnosis, from a patient treated with antithyroid drugs. All receptors derive from a woman between 50 and 59 years old with Graves disease.

There are many counts of this clonotype. The chain carries TRBV12-3 or TRBV12-4 and TRBJ1-2; D is ambiguous. Between the trimmed V and J ends, which lost 1 base and 2 bases, there was a span of 5 bases. The CDR3 is 13 residues long. DNA of the CDR3: TGTGCCAGCAGTTTAGACGCAAACTATGGCTACACCTTC. Residues: CASSLDANYGYTF.

This clonotype was counted at least ten times. The V and J genes are TRBV5-5 and TRBJ2-5; D is unresolved. The J call is in doubt because the DNA end fits TRBJ2-1 better. CDR3 length: 14 amino acids. Germline CDR1 is SGHKS and CDR2 is YYEKEE (reference sequence). In nucleotides, the CDR3 is TGTGCCAGCAGCCCGTCACCCCCCGACAATGAGCAGTTCTTC. Amino acid sequence: CASSPSPPDNEQFF.

The chain has TRBV20-1 and TRBJ1-2, with TRBD1 matching 11 bases. The CDR3 length is 13 residues. The V gene end was trimmed by 6 bases and the J gene end by 5 bases; junction bases not matched to a gene: 5. From germline, CDR1 is DFQATT and CDR2 SNEGSKA (reference sequence). As DNA, the CDR3 is TGCAGTGCCCCGGGACAGGGGGAATATGGCTACACCTTC. It is translated as CSAPGQGEYGYTF.

This clonotype came up many times. This chain connects TRBV28 to TRBJ1-4; 10 bases fit TRBD1. The V gene's germline CDR1 is MDHEN and CDR2 SYDVKM. V gave up 4 bases and J gave up 6 bases; unmatched junction bases: 5. The CDR3 spans 15 residues. CDR3 residues: CASSSPTGGYEKLFF. DNA for the CDR3: TGTGCCAGCAGTTCCCCGACAGGGGGCTATGAAAAACTGTTTTTT.

This clonotype was seen repeatedly, ten times or more. At one end, the junction sequence differs from germline, possibly due to a read error. This chain links TRBV28 with TRBJ1-1, with no clear D. CDR1 MDHEN and CDR2 SYDVKM come from the germline V gene. The CDR3 sequence is 12 residues long. CDR3 sequence reads: CASINDATEAFF. The CDR3 coding sequence is TGTGCCAGCATCAATGATGCCACTGAAGCTTTCTTC.

The chain joins TRBV2 to TRBJ2-7; 10 positions agree with TRBD2. Germline CDR1 is SNHLY and CDR2 is FYNNEI. The CDR3 is made up of 15 amino acids. The trim removed 7 bases at V and 2 bases at J, leaving 8 bases unmatched. The CDR3 spells CASTITGTSAYEQYF. Written as DNA, the CDR3 is TGTGCCAGCACTATAACCGGGACTAGCGCCTACGAGCAGTACTTC.

The chain combines TRBV5-4 with TRBJ2-2, with D tentatively TRBD1 (6 bases). The CDR3 loop spans 15 amino acids. The germline V and J ends were trimmed by 5 bases and 4 bases, with 15 bases remaining between them. CDR1 SGHNT and CDR2 YYREEE come from the germline V gene (reference sequence). The CDR3 sequence: CASSSGTPTTGELFF. The CDR3 bases are TGTGCCAGCAGTTCCGGGACACCAACCACCGGGGAGCTGTTTTTT.

The chain carries TRBV24-1 and TRBJ1-5, with D possibly being TRBD1 (6 bases). The ends were cut back, 3 bases at V and 10 bases at J, with 18 bases in the middle. Germline lookup yields CDR1 KGHDR and CDR2 SFDVKD. The CDR3 has 15 amino acids. The CDR3 spells CATSDQGSGPSPQHF. The CDR3 DNA is TGTGCCACCAGTGATCAGGGGTCGGGGCCATCCCCCCAGCATTTT.

This clonotype was observed at least ten times. This chain joins TRBV11-2 and TRBJ1-1, with TRBD1 as a possible D gene (5 bases). This CDR3 comprises 14 residues. V shed 1 base and J shed 1 base, with 7 bases lying between them. In germline, CDR1 is SGHAT, CDR2 FQNNGV. CDR3: CASSLGTQNTEAFF. For the CDR3, the DNA is TGTGCCAGCAGCTTAGGGACACAGAACACTGAAGCTTTCTTT.

The chain joins TRBV11-2 to TRBJ2-4, with 13 nucleotides matching TRBD2. The CDR3 extends over 19 amino acids. Looked up from germline, CDR1 is SGHAT and CDR2 is FQNNGV. After removal of 0 bases from V and 1 base from J, the junction contained 6 bases not matched to a gene. The CDR3 DNA reads TGTGCCAGCAGCTTAGAACTAGCGGGAGGGCCGGGGGCCAAAAACATTCAGTACTTC. Translation gives CASSLELAGGPGAKNIQYF.

This clonotype was detected ten times or more. The CDR3 here is CASSPRLAGYPGTQYF. In nucleotides, the CDR3 is TGTGCCAGCAGCCCACGACTAGCGGGTTACCCAGGGACCCAGTACTTC. The chain carries TRBV3-1 and TRBJ2-5; 10 bases are shared with TRBD2. Germline V CDR1 and CDR2: LGHDT, YNNKEL (reference sequence). V shed 4 bases, J shed 7 bases, and the junction held 12 bases outside the gene matches. CDR3 size: 16 residues.

This clonotype was found a few times. This sequence may be a read error, since a much larger clone differs from it by one base. The J gene is TRBJ2-1, the V gene TRBV3-1, with D possibly TRBD2 on 5 matching bases. Germline loops: CDR1 LGHDT, CDR2 YNNKEL (reference sequence). The ends were cut back, 5 bases at V and 9 bases at J, with 20 bases in the middle. There are 15 residues in the CDR3. CDR3 bases: TGTGCCAGCAGCGCTCCCCGGGAAGCGTCCATTGAGCAGTTCTTC. Translated: CASSAPREASIEQFF.

This clonotype appeared a few times. The chain joins TRBV7-2 to TRBJ1-4, with unresolved D. Trimming cost V 2 bases and J 10 bases, with 20 bases left between them. From germline, CDR1 is SGHTA and CDR2 FQGNSA. The CDR3 covers 16 residues. CDR3 sequence reads: CASSLLGGGFYGKLFF. DNA of the CDR3: TGTGCCAGCAGCTTATTGGGAGGAGGTTTTTATGGAAAACTGTTTTTT.

This clonotype was observed at least ten times. The chain uses TRBV11-2 and TRBJ2-1, with TRBD1 matching over 10 bases. This CDR3 comprises 17 residues. In germline, CDR1 is SGHAT, CDR2 FQNNGV. V trimming: 5 bases; J trimming: 2 bases; junction bases outside the gene matches: 9. The CDR3 sequence: CASSRKTGGAPYNEQFF. DNA for the CDR3: TGTGCCAGCAGCCGAAAGACAGGGGGCGCGCCCTACAATGAGCAGTTCTTC.

Of note for this clonotype: This may come from a read error, since a much larger clone is one base off. Given the absence of the conserved phenylalanine or tryptophan at the CDR3 end, a read error is likely. The chain combines TRBV13 with TRBJ2-7; 7 bases match TRBD2. Germline V gives CDR1 PRHDT, CDR2 FYEKMQ (reference sequence). The CDR3 runs to 15 residues. The CDR3 nucleotides read TGTGCCAGCAGTTTAGGCCGACTAGCCAACTACGAGCAGTACTAC. It yields the protein CASSLGRLANYEQYY.

This clonotype was counted only a few times. The rearrangement links TRBV27 to TRBJ2-7; D is possibly TRBD1 (7 bases). Trimming shortened V by 1 base and J by 6 bases, and 10 bases separated the two germline ends. Germline V gene lookup returns CDR1 MNHEY and CDR2 SMNVEV (reference sequence). This CDR3 has 13 residues. The CDR3 DNA is TGTGCCAGCAGTTTATACAGGGGAGGCGAGCAGTACTTC. Encoded protein: CASSLYRGGEQYF.